The clone carrying this TCR beta chain was seen once. Profiled with immunoSEQ multiplex PCR; TCRdb holds only in-frame clones, not every one. The data contain 150,000 or so clones, just under 95% of them singletons. These data belong to a study of control samples from healthy donors and cancer patients. This CDR3 contains 11 residues. V lost 0 bases, J lost 8 bases, and 7 bases lay in between. Germline assignment: CDR1 DFQATT and CDR2 SNEGSKA (reference sequence). This clonotype was sampled from a man aged 35 to 55 in good health. Sequencing was carried out using blood. The rearrangement links TRBV20-1 to TRBJ1-2; no clear D gene. The CDR3 DNA reads as TGCAGTGCTAGAGATCCCCAAGGCTACACCTTC. Protein product: CSARDPQGYTF.